The 10 T cell receptor beta chains below come from one sample, sequenced in a study of T cells after yellow fever vaccination. TCRdb passed the 5' RACE reads through MiXCR, listing each CDR3 protein once. The sample carries a few hundred thousand distinct CDR3 sequences, 8% to 10% recorded once. The starting material was PBMCs, obtained on the day of the first yellow fever vaccination. These receptors all stem from a man younger than 35 who received the YFV17D yellow fever vaccine.

This clonotype has a count of ten or more. This rearrangement joins TRBV4-3 to TRBJ1-2, with 8 nucleotides matching TRBD1. The CDR3 runs to 14 residues. Germline loops: CDR1 LGHNA, CDR2 YSLEER. The trim removed 0 bases at V and 8 bases at J, leaving 5 bases unmatched. The CDR3 region is CASSQEAGTGGYTF. In nucleotides, the CDR3 is TGCGCCAGCAGCCAAGAGGCCGGGACAGGAGGCTACACCTTC.

This clonotype was seen many times. The rearrangement uses TRBV7-9 and TRBJ1-5; no firm D call. Between the trimmed V and J ends, which lost 1 base and 5 bases, there was a span of 3 bases. This CDR3 contains 12 residues. Germline CDR1 and CDR2: SEHNR and FQNEAQ (reference sequence). The DNA for the CDR3 is TGTGCCAGCAGCTTAGAGGATCAGCCCCAGCATTTT. Its protein is CASSLEDQPQHF.

This clonotype was seen a few times. This chain joins TRBV6-1 and TRBJ1-6; D might be TRBD1 (5 bases). V was clipped by 8 bases and J by 0 bases, with 14 bases between them. Germline V lookup: CDR1 MNHNS, CDR2 SASEGT. The CDR3 is made up of 16 amino acids. CDR3 sequence reads: CASLRQWSSYNSPLHF. The CDR3 coding sequence is TGTGCCAGCCTGCGACAGTGGAGCTCCTATAATTCACCCCTCCACTTT.

The chain combines TRBV5-4 with TRBJ2-1; D may be TRBD1 or TRBD2 (5 bases each). Germline V CDR1 and CDR2: SGHNT, YYREEE (reference sequence). Trimming left V 8 bases short and J 0 bases short, with 18 bases between. This CDR3 is 16 amino acids long. Here the CDR3 reads CASNPLGGSSYNEQFF. Here the CDR3 DNA reads TGTGCCAGTAATCCTCTTGGGGGAAGCTCCTACAATGAGCAGTTCTTC.

The chain carries TRBV29-1 and TRBJ2-5; a weak D match, TRBD2 (6 bases). Germline V gene sequence: CDR1 SQVTM, CDR2 ANQGSEA. Trimming took 3 bases from V and 0 from J, leaving 11 bases between them. The CDR3 runs to 14 residues. CDR3 DNA: TGCAGCGTTGAGTTTGGGGGGTACCAAGAGACCCAGTACTTC. Translating it yields CSVEFGGYQETQYF. Drawing the rest from reference TRBV29-1 and TRBJ2-5, the complete variable domain is SAVISQKPSRDICQRGTSLTIQCQVDSQVTMMFWYRQQPGQSLTLIATANQGSEATYESGFVIDKFPISRPNLTFSTLTVSNMSPEDSSIYLCSVEFGGYQETQYFGPGTRLLVL.

The V and J genes are TRBV12-3 or TRBV12-4 and TRBJ2-7; D is ambiguous. This CDR3 is built from 13 residues. Trimming pared 2 bases from V and 6 bases from J, leaving 11 bases between. CDR3 nucleotide sequence: TGTGCCAGCAGTTTAAGGATCTTCAGCGAGCAGTACTTC. Translating it yields CASSLRIFSEQYF.

This clonotype was seen many times. The chain joins TRBV5-1 to TRBJ2-1; the D gene is possibly TRBD2 (7 bases). The CDR3 consists of 16 residues. The V gene lost 0 bases and the J gene lost 3 bases, with 13 bases spanning the gap. CDR1 and CDR2 from the germline V gene are SGHRS and YFSETQ. The CDR3 bases are TGCGCCAGCAGCTTGGGGGCGGGGGCTAGCTACAATGAGCAGTTCTTC. The encoded protein is CASSLGAGASYNEQFF.

This chain joins TRBV19 and TRBJ2-6; D is unclear. CDR1 and CDR2 from the germline V gene are LNHDA and SQIVND (reference sequence). CDR3 length: 15 amino acids. Trimming shortened V by 2 bases and J by 0 bases, and 5 bases separated the two germline ends. CDR3 sequence: CASSILYSGANVLTF. As DNA, the CDR3 is TGTGCCAGTAGTATATTATACTCTGGGGCCAACGTCCTGACTTTC.

CDR3 protein: CASSFTLSGGDNEQFF. In DNA, the CDR3 is TGTGCCAGCAGCTTTACCCTTAGCGGGGGGGACAATGAGCAGTTCTTC. The chain links TRBV7-2 to TRBJ2-1; 11 nucleotides line up with TRBD2. This CDR3 contains 16 residues. The J segment lost 5 bases and the V segment lost 3 bases, leaving 6 bases of the junction unmatched. Germline V gene lookup returns CDR1 SGHTA and CDR2 FQGNSA.

This clonotype was observed a handful of times. This chain joins TRBV6-1 and TRBJ2-1; 8 nucleotides agree with TRBD1. V was pared by 5 bases and J by 6 bases, with 9 bases of the junction left unmatched. The germline V gene encodes CDR1 MNHNS and CDR2 SASEGT. There are 15 residues in the CDR3. CDR3 region: CASSTRTGFPNEQFF. CDR3 bases: TGTGCCAGCAGTACCCGGACAGGGTTTCCCAATGAGCAGTTCTTC.